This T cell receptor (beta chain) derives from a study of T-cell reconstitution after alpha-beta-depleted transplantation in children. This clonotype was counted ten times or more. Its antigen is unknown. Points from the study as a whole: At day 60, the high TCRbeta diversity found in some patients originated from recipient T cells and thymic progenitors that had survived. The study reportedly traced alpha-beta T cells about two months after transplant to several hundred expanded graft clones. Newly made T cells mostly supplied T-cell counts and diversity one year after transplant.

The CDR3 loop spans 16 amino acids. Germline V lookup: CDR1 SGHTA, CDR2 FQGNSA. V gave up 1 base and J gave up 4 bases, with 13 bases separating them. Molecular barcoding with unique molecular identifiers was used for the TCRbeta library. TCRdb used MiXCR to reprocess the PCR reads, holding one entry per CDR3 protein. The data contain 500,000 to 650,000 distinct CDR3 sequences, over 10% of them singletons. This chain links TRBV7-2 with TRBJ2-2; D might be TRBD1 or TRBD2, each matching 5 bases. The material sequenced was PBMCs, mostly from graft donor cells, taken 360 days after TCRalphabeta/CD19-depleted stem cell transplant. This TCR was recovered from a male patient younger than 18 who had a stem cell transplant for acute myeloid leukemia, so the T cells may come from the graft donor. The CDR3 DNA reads TGTGCCAGCAGCTTAGGGGGGTCTAGGCTCACCGGGGAGCTGTTTTTT. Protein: CASSLGGSRLTGELFF.